This T cell receptor beta chain appears in the sequencing data of a study of technical replicates of blood from several donors. Assay used: immunoSEQ multiplex PCR; TCRdb lists only in-frame clones, some missing. The repertoire holds around 50,000 clones, with approximately 90% as singletons. Germline CDR1 MNHEY, CDR2 SVGAGI. Trimming took 0 bases from V and 5 from J; bases not matched to a gene: 8. The CDR3 sequence is 16 residues long. The sequence came from a human donor in good health. Some clones in this sample may be carry-over from other donors' samples. Material: PBMCs. The chain combines TRBV6-5 with TRBJ2-5, with 8 bases matching TRBD2. This CDR3 is CASSYSIRGGLETQYF. The CDR3 nucleotides are TGTGCCAGCAGTTACTCGATTCGGGGGGGCCTGGAGACCCAGTACTTC.